The 18 T cell receptor beta chains presented below share a single source sample, sequenced in a study of blood T cell repertoires in COVID-19. Clones were read by immunoSEQ multiplex PCR, and TCRdb kept only the in-frame ones, dropping some. This sample has around 78,000 clones, with more than 75% found just once. Sequencing was carried out using peripheral blood. These receptors came from a woman aged 55-70 years with acute or convalescent COVID-19.

The J gene is TRBJ2-1, the V gene TRBV7-3; 8 bases fit TRBD1. J was trimmed by 9 bases and V by 3 bases; bases with no gene match: 10. Germline V gives CDR1 SGHTA, CDR2 FQGTGA. CDR3 length: 15 residues. CDR3 sequence (DNA): TGTGCCAGCAGCTTGCAGGGGGCGGCGTGGGTTGAGCAGTTCTTC. Amino acids: CASSLQGAAWVEQFF. Complete variable domain (other parts from reference TRBV7-3 and TRBJ2-1): GAGVSQTPSNKVTEKGKYVELRCDPISGHTALYWYRQSLGQGPEFLIYFQGTGAADDSGLPNDRFFAVRPEGSVSTLKIQRTERGDSAVYLCASSLQGAAWVEQFFGPGTRLTVL.

The CDR3 protein is CASSQGQVNQPQHF. CDR3 nucleotide sequence: TGTGCCAGCTCACAGGGACAGGTAAATCAGCCCCAGCATTTT. The chain uses TRBV18 and TRBJ1-5; TRBD1 matches 8 bases. CDR1 and CDR2 (germline): KGHSH, LQKENI. The V segment lost 4 bases and the J segment 4 bases; nucleotides outside the gene matches: 3. The CDR3 length is 14 residues. Full variable domain (missing parts from reference TRBV18 and TRBJ1-5): NAGVMQNPRHLVRRRGQEARLRCSPMKGHSHVYWYRQLPEEGLKFMVYLQKENIIDESGMPKERFSAEFPKEGPSILRIQQVVRGDSAAYFCASSQGQVNQPQHFGDGTRLSIL.

This sequence joins TRBV7-9 and TRBJ2-2; 7 positions agree with TRBD1. CDR3 length: 16 residues. V dropped 5 bases and J dropped 0; count of bases not matched to a gene: 6. Germline V lookup: CDR1 SEHNR, CDR2 FQNEAQ (reference sequence). CDR3 loop: CASSPDRAPNTGELFF. CDR3 in DNA: TGTGCCAGCAGCCCCGACAGGGCCCCGAACACCGGGGAGCTGTTTTTT.

The chain uses TRBV5-1 and TRBJ2-3, with TRBD2 identical over 7 bases. The germline V gene has CDR1 SGHRS and CDR2 YFSETQ. CDR3 length equals 15 residues. With 2 bases clipped from V and 0 bases from J, the junction kept 3 bases outside the gene matches. CDR3 sequence reads: CASSFLAESTDTQYF. The CDR3 DNA follows: TGCGCCAGCAGCTTCCTAGCGGAGAGCACAGATACGCAGTATTTT.

J is TRBJ2-5 and V is TRBV27, with a possible D match to TRBD2 (5 bases). CDR1 and CDR2 (germline): MNHEY, SMNVEV (reference sequence). CDR3 size: 15 residues. Trimming removed 1 base from V and 2 bases from J, with 11 bases in between. As DNA, the CDR3 is TGTGCCAGCAGTTTATGGCCGGGGATACAAGAGACCCAGTACTTC. Protein product: CASSLWPGIQETQYF.

The V call is TRBV6-5, the J call TRBJ2-2, with D unresolved. V lost 0 bases and J 4 bases, leaving 6 bases between the germline ends. CDR1 and CDR2 (germline): MNHEY, SVGAGI. This CDR3 contains 14 residues. The CDR3 nucleotides are TGTGCCAGCAGTTACTCGTCGGGCACCGGGGAGCTGTTTTTT. This gives the protein CASSYSSGTGELFF.

This chain connects TRBV3-1 (or the pseudogene TRBV3-2) to TRBJ1-2, with D unclear. Germline lookup yields CDR1 LGHDT and CDR2 YNNKEL (reference sequence). The CDR3 is 14 residues long. Trimming left V 1 base short and J 8 bases short, with 14 bases between. The CDR3, as DNA: TGTGCCAGCAGCCAAGCGAACCCATCCTACGGCTACACCTTC. Translated: CASSQANPSYGYTF.

This chain connects TRBV11-2 to TRBJ2-5; perhaps TRBD2 as D (6 bases). Germline lookup yields CDR1 SGHAT and CDR2 FQNNGV. Between the trimmed V and J ends, which lost 5 bases and 4 bases, there was a span of 17 bases. The CDR3 consists of 15 residues. CDR3 protein: CASSRGMLGVETQYF. In nucleotides, the CDR3 is TGTGCCAGCAGCCGGGGGATGTTGGGGGTAGAGACCCAGTACTTC.

This chain links TRBV6-2 or TRBV6-3 with TRBJ2-7; 11 nucleotides match TRBD1. This CDR3 region has 18 residues. The V segment lost 2 bases and the J segment 3 bases; nucleotides outside the gene matches: 12. CDR1 is MNHEY, CDR2 SVGEGT, per germline. The CDR3 sequence is CASSYTPGTGGKNYEQYF. The CDR3 nucleotides read TGTGCCAGCAGTTACACCCCAGGGACAGGGGGTAAGAACTACGAGCAGTACTTC.

Only one count was recorded for this clone. The chain has TRBV28 and TRBJ1-3; D may be TRBD1 (5 bases). V was pared by 6 bases and J by 4 bases, with 13 bases between. CDR1 is MDHEN, CDR2 SYDVKM, per germline. There are 14 residues in the CDR3. CDR3 residues: CASRPGLIGNTIYF. The CDR3 DNA follows: TGTGCCAGCAGACCAGGGTTAATAGGAAACACCATATATTTT.

The V gene is TRBV28, the J gene TRBJ1-5; D gene unclear. CDR1 MDHEN and CDR2 SYDVKM come from the germline V gene. CDR3 length: 14 amino acids. V shed 2 bases and J shed 4 bases, with 9 bases lying between them. CDR3 in amino acids: CASSLQAFNQPQHF. CDR3 bases: TGTGCCAGCAGTTTACAGGCATTTAATCAGCCCCAGCATTTT.

This chain connects TRBV7-2 to TRBJ1-5; 7 nucleotides match TRBD1. Per germline, CDR1 SGHTA and CDR2 FQGNSA. The CDR3 contains 13 residues. With 10 bases clipped from V and 2 bases from J, the junction kept 5 bases outside the gene matches. CDR3 nucleotide sequence: TGTGCCACCACGACAGGGCGCAATCAGCCCCAGCATTTT. Residues: CATTTGRNQPQHF.

V and J are TRBV4-3 and TRBJ1-1; tentatively, D is TRBD1 (5 bases). This CDR3 region has 15 residues. Germline V gene data show CDR1 as LGHNA and CDR2 as YSLEER. V shed 3 bases and J shed 4 bases, with 15 bases lying between them. The CDR3 DNA reads as TGCGCCAGCAGCCAGGAGTCCGGGAGGGGCACTGAAGCTTTCTTT. Its protein is CASSQESGRGTEAFF.

This chain connects TRBV28 to TRBJ2-3; a possible D gene is TRBD2 (6 bases). The germline V gene has CDR1 MDHEN and CDR2 SYDVKM. CDR3 length equals 14 residues. CDR3 nucleotides: TGTGCTACCGCAGAGGGGACTAGCACAGATACGCAGTATTTT. Amino acids: CATAEGTSTDTQYF.

The chain is built from TRBV25-1 and TRBJ2-7; 7 nucleotides line up with TRBD1. This CDR3 contains 13 residues. V lost 7 bases and J lost 5; bases outside the gene matches: 8. Germline V gene lookup returns CDR1 MGHDK and CDR2 SYGVNS. CDR3 bases: TGTGCCAGCAACGGACAGGCTTTGCACGAGCAGTACTTC. Translation: CASNGQALHEQYF.

This chain joins TRBV28 and TRBJ2-7, with 8 bases identical to TRBD1. The germline V gene has CDR1 MDHEN and CDR2 SYDVKM. CDR3 size: 18 residues. Germline trimming cut 5 bases from V and 5 bases from J; bases unmatched to any gene: 20. This CDR3 reads CASSPRAGRGRNIHEQYF. The CDR3 DNA sequence: TGTGCCAGCAGTCCCCGGGCGGGCAGGGGGCGTAATATCCACGAGCAGTACTTC.

The gene calls are TRBV29-1 and TRBJ1-2; 9 bases match TRBD1. The CDR3 loop spans 13 amino acids. The V gene end was trimmed by 8 bases and the J gene end by 8 bases; junction bases not matched to a gene: 12. The V gene's germline CDR1 is SQVTM and CDR2 ANQGSEA. The CDR3 DNA reads as TGCAGCACAGGACAGGGGAAAGGTGAGGGCTACACCTTC. Translating it yields CSTGQGKGEGYTF.

The CDR3 is CASSLKAGSKNIQYF. The CDR3 coding sequence is TGTGCCAGCAGCTTAAAGGCGGGTTCCAAAAACATTCAGTACTTC. The chain links TRBV7-3 to TRBJ2-4; tentatively, D is TRBD2 (5 bases). V lost 1 base and J 2 bases, leaving 9 bases between the germline ends. This CDR3 has 15 residues. Germline V gene sequence: CDR1 SGHTA, CDR2 FQGTGA.